The 18 T cell receptor beta chains given below trace back to one sample, sequenced in a study of CD8+CD57+ T cells in acquired aplastic anemia. Those patients picked for sequencing had displayed CD8+CD57+ cell expansion on flow cytometry. Profiling of TCR beta VDJ combinations and CDR3 sequences used genomic DNA as template. From the reads, TCRdb called clonotypes with MiXCR, one entry per CDR3 protein. Among roughly 240,000 distinct CDR3 sequences listed, around 45% were seen once. Sequencing was carried out using sorted CD4+, CD8+, or CD8+CD57+ T cells (not recorded which) from PBMCs. Receptor source: a human donor with aplastic anemia.

The chain uses TRBV7-9 and TRBJ1-5; possible D gene TRBD1, 6 bases. The V end lost 2 bases, the J end lost 2 bases, and 16 bases lay between the germline ends. The CDR3 is 17 residues long. CDR1 is SEHNR and CDR2 is FQNEAQ in the germline V gene (reference sequence). CDR3 nucleotide sequence: TGTGCCAGCAGCTTATACGTCAGGGGCAGGGGCAATCAGCCCCAGCATTTT. Amino acids: CASSLYVRGRGNQPQHF. Complete variable domain (other parts from reference TRBV7-9 and TRBJ1-5): DTGVSQNPRHKITKRGQNVTFRCDPISEHNRLYWYRQTLGQGPEFLTYFQNEAQLEKSRLLSDRFSAERPKGSFSTLEIQRTEQGDSAMYLCASSLYVRGRGNQPQHFGDGTRLSIL.

In the case of this clonotype: The CDR3 ends on some other residue instead of the conserved phenylalanine or tryptophan, so this is likely a read error. The chain recombines TRBV12-3 or TRBV12-4 with TRBJ2-7; a weak D match, TRBD2 (7 bases). V lost 9 bases, J lost 9 bases, and 12 bases lay in between. The CDR3 spans 10 residues. The CDR3 DNA reads as TGTGCCAGTAGGGGGGGTCGGCAGTACCAC. Residues: CASRGGRQYH.

The chain uses TRBV7-2 and TRBJ2-7; D is uncertain. Germline V gives CDR1 SGHTA, CDR2 FQGNSA. Between the trimmed V and J ends, which lost 3 bases and 0 bases, there was a span of 6 bases. CDR3 length: 13 residues. This CDR3 is CASSFPNSYEQYF. CDR3 nucleotides: TGTGCCAGCAGCTTTCCCAACTCCTACGAGCAGTACTTC. Based on the CDR3 plus reference TRBV7-2 and TRBJ2-7, the full variable domain is GAGVSQSPSNKVTEKGKDVELRCDPISGHTALYWYRQSLGQGLEFLIYFQGNSAPDKSGLPSDRFSAERTGGSVSTLTIQRTQQEDSAVYLCASSFPNSYEQYFGPGTRLTVT.

The sample holds one count of this clonotype. The chain recombines TRBV2 with TRBJ1-1; D may be TRBD1 (5 bases). The CDR3 runs 14 residues. The V gene's germline CDR1 is SNHLY and CDR2 FYNNEI. V gave up 11 bases and J gave up 2 bases, with 18 bases separating them. CDR3 sequence (DNA): TGTGCCGGAAGGGACCTGGGCGGCAACACTGAAGCTTTCTTT. This gives the protein CAGRDLGGNTEAFF.

V and J are TRBV10-1 and TRBJ2-3, with D possibly TRBD2 on 6 matching bases. This CDR3 is built from 16 residues. Germline CDR1 and CDR2: WNHNN and SYGVQD (reference sequence). Trimming removed 0 bases from V and 2 bases from J, with 12 bases in between. The CDR3 DNA follows: TGCGCCAGCAGTGAGTCGGGGGGACCTGACACAGATACGCAGTATTTT. This encodes CASSESGGPDTDTQYF.

In the case of this clonotype: Compared with germline, one end of the junction differs, possibly owing to a read error. The chain combines TRBV10-3 with TRBJ2-5, with 9 positions matching TRBD1. The germline V gene has CDR1 ENHRY and CDR2 SYGVKD. The CDR3 length is 15 residues. In DNA, the CDR3 is TGTGCCAGCAGTGAAGGGGGACAGGGAAAAGAGACCCAGTACTTC. Amino acid sequence: CASSEGGQGKETQYF.

The V and J genes are TRBV19 and TRBJ1-1, with 8 positions matching TRBD1. Trimming took 3 bases from V and 4 from J; bases not matched to a gene: 7. Germline lookup yields CDR1 LNHDA and CDR2 SQIVND (reference sequence). The CDR3 runs 15 residues. The CDR3 region is CASSMTGVPSTEAFF. The CDR3, as DNA: TGTGCCAGTAGTATGACAGGGGTCCCTAGCACTGAAGCTTTCTTT.

The chain carries TRBV25-1 and TRBJ2-1, with a possible D match to TRBD1 (6 bases). The J call is uncertain, as TRBJ2-7 better fits the DNA end. Germline assignment: CDR1 MGHDK and CDR2 SYGVNS. The CDR3 consists of 15 residues. The CDR3 region is CASSARPRGSYEQYF. The CDR3 DNA sequence: TGTGCCAGCAGTGCGCGCCCCAGGGGATCCTACGAGCAGTACTTC.

The chain uses TRBV15 and TRBJ1-1, with D hard to call. Trimming took 0 bases from V and 7 from J, leaving 3 bases between them. The germline V gene encodes CDR1 LNHNV and CDR2 YYDKDF (reference sequence). The CDR3 runs to 11 residues. This CDR3 is CATSREDEAFF. CDR3 coding DNA: TGTGCCACCAGCAGAGAAGATGAAGCTTTCTTT.

There are many counts of this clonotype. This sequence joins TRBV12-3 or TRBV12-4 and TRBJ1-1; D is ambiguous. V was shortened by 3 bases and J by 1 base, with 9 bases between the two germline ends. CDR3 length: 14 amino acids. The CDR3 here is CASSFLRRNTEAFF. CDR3 in DNA: TGTGCCAGCAGTTTTCTTAGGCGGAACACTGAAGCTTTCTTT.

As regards this clonotype: A read error is likely, as this CDR3 ends without the conserved phenylalanine or tryptophan. It is unclear where the CDR3 begins or ends on the DNA, so no DNA is shown, and the CDR3 is as TCRdb lists it. The chain recombines TRBV10-1 with TRBJ1-5; the table names TRBD1, a call not compared with the DNA. The CDR3 length equals 15 residues, ends included. Germline V CDR1 and CDR2: WNHNN, SYGVQD (reference sequence). The CDR3 sequence: CASRGPGTGQAYEHL.

This clonotype was counted ten times or more. The chain carries TRBV27 and TRBJ1-6; D is uncertain. The CDR3 covers 14 residues. Germline CDR1 is MNHEY and CDR2 is SMNVEV (reference sequence). V was cut by 7 bases and J by 3 bases, with 10 bases left in between. For the CDR3, the DNA is TGTGCCAGCACCGACCGCGGCTATAATTCACCCCTCCACTTT. Its translation: CASTDRGYNSPLHF.

This clonotype has just one count. The V and J genes are TRBV12-3 or TRBV12-4 and TRBJ1-6; D is undetermined. The CDR3 loop spans 14 amino acids. The V end lost 2 bases, the J end lost 7 bases, and 9 bases lay between the germline ends. DNA for the CDR3: TGTGCCAGCAGTTTACGGCAGCAAAATTCACCCCTCCACTTT. Encoded protein: CASSLRQQNSPLHF.

The rearrangement links TRBV7-8 to TRBJ2-1; maybe TRBD2 (6 bases). V lost 5 bases, J lost 8 bases, and 16 bases lay in between. The CDR3 runs to 14 residues. Germline loops: CDR1 SGHVS, CDR2 FQNEAQ. The CDR3 coding sequence is TGTGCCAGCAGCCCCTTCGGGAGAACGCATGAGCAGTTCTTC. Amino acid sequence: CASSPFGRTHEQFF.

The chain joins TRBV7-3 to TRBJ2-1, with 9 nucleotides matching TRBD2. V was pared by 2 bases and J by 9 bases, with 5 bases of the junction left unmatched. Germline V lookup: CDR1 SGHTA, CDR2 FQGTGA. The CDR3 is 14 amino acids. CDR3 region: CASSLGAGGTEQFF. CDR3 coding DNA: TGTGCCAGCAGCTTAGGAGCGGGAGGCACTGAGCAGTTCTTC.

The genes are TRBV25-1 and TRBJ1-2; 10 nucleotides align to TRBD1. The CDR3 totals 14 residues. J lost 4 bases, V lost 3 bases, and 2 bases had no gene match. Germline loops: CDR1 MGHDK, CDR2 SYGVNS. In nucleotides, the CDR3 is TGTGCCAGCAGTGACCGGGACAGGGGCTATGGCTACACCTTC. Translation: CASSDRDRGYGYTF.

There are many counts of this clonotype. The chain has TRBV5-1 and TRBJ2-7; 9 nucleotides agree with TRBD1. V lost 4 bases, J lost 2 bases, and 10 bases stayed unmatched. The CDR3 is 16 residues long. Per germline, CDR1 SGHRS and CDR2 YFSETQ. DNA of the CDR3: TGCGCCAGCAGCCCGCTCGGGACAGGGTTGACCTACGAGCAGTACTTC. Amino acids: CASSPLGTGLTYEQYF.

J is TRBJ2-2 and V is TRBV10-1, with D perhaps matching TRBD2 (6 bases). CDR3 length equals 16 residues. Germline values: CDR1 WNHNN, CDR2 SYGVQD (reference sequence). V was clipped by 3 bases and J by 3 bases, with 14 bases between them. In nucleotides, the CDR3 is TGCGCCAGCAGTGATAGGCAGGGAGGCGACACCGGGGAGCTGTTTTTT. This sequence encodes CASSDRQGGDTGELFF.